This is a list of T cell receptor beta chains from one sample in a study of blood T cell repertoires in COVID-19. This table comes from immunoSEQ multiplex PCR, and its TCRdb copy is limited to in-frame clones, with some not included. The sample holds approximately 100,000 clones, 89% seen once. The sample consisted of peripheral blood. The origin of the receptors is an elderly woman with active COVID-19. CDR3s leave out the opening cysteine and the closing phenylalanine or tryptophan. Clone size is stated in some rows and not others, as once, few, many or a class when expanded.

cdr3_aa v_call clone_size j_call
ASTSNSNEKLF TRBV28 . TRBJ1-4
ASSLIALGANVLT TRBV28 . TRBJ2-6
ASSLRSTPYNEQF TRBV5-6 . TRBJ2-1
ASSYAQVNYGYT TRBV11-2 . TRBJ1-2
ASSRGAPYEQY TRBV28 . TRBJ2-7
ASSPDRIGNTIY TRBV6-5 . TRBJ1-3
ASSLFWDKVYNEQF TRBV27 once TRBJ2-1
ATRGRYSNQPQH TRBV6-5 few TRBJ1-5
ASSFREGTDTQY TRBV28 . TRBJ2-3
ASSLWAGGETQY TRBV5-4 . TRBJ2-5
AISESRTGNSPLH TRBV10-3 . TRBJ1-6
ASSLQGESNEQY TRBV7-2 . TRBJ2-7
ASSQQGQETQY TRBV12-3/TRBV12-4 . TRBJ2-5
ASRGRQGLAGKETQY TRBV28 . TRBJ2-5
ASSLRPDIAQY TRBV5-1 . TRBJ2-3
ASSLASGRSGSYNEQF TRBV28 . TRBJ2-1
ASSVSPRGGNEQF TRBV9 . TRBJ2-1
ASSLGLALAYEQY TRBV3-1/TRBV3-2 once TRBJ2-7
ASSSWAGSGSNQPQH TRBV7-9 . TRBJ1-5
ASSLLAGAYNEQF TRBV28 . TRBJ2-1
ASSKGFGQPQH TRBV12-3/TRBV12-4 . TRBJ1-5
ASSDGGTDTQY TRBV6-1 . TRBJ2-3
SAGTGVKSGYT TRBV29-1 . TRBJ1-2
ASSWTSPTGELF TRBV7-8 . TRBJ2-2
ASRTPAGSPSGANVLT TRBV10-1 . TRBJ2-6